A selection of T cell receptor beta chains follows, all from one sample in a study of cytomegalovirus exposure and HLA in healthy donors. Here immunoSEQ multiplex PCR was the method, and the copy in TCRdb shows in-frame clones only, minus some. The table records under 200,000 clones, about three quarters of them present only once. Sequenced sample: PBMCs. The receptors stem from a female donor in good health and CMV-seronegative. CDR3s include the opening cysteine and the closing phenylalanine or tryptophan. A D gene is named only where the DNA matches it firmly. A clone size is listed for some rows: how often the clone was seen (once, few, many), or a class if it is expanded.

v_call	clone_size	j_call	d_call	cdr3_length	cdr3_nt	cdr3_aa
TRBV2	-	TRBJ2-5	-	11	TGTGCCAGCAGTGTACAGGAGACCCAGTACTTC	CASSVQETQYF
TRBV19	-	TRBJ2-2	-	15	TGTGCCAGTAGGACCGGACAGCTTCACACCGGGGAGCTGTTTTTT	CASRTGQLHTGELFF
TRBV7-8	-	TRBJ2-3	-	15	TGTGCCAGCAGCTTAGGGTTGGGAGCCGGAGATACGCAGTATTTT	CASSLGLGAGDTQYF
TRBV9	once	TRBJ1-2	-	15	TGTGCCAGCAGCGTAGGGTCAGGGAAGGACTATGGCTACACCTTC	CASSVGSGKDYGYTF
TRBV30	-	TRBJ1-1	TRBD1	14	TGTGCCTGTAATCGACAGGGTTTGAACACTGAAGCTTTCTTT	CACNRQGLNTEAFF
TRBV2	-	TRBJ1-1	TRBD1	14	TGTGCCAGCAGTTGGACAGGGGAATACACTGAAGCTTTCTTT	CASSWTGEYTEAFF
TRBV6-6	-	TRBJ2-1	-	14	TGTGCCAGCAGTTCACAAGCGTCAGACAATGAGCAGTTCTTC	CASSSQASDNEQFF
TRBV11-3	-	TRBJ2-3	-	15	TGTGCCAGCAGCCGAGCCCTAGCTAATGAATATACGCAGTATTTT	CASSRALANEYTQYF
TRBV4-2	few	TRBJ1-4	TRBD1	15	TGTGCCAGCAGCCTTACCGGGACAGTTAATGAAAAACTGTTTTTT	CASSLTGTVNEKLFF
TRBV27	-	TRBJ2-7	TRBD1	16	TGTGCCAGCAGTTTATCCATGGGACAGGTCTCTTACGAGCAGTACTTC	CASSLSMGQVSYEQYF